One sample yielded the 30 T cell receptor beta chains listed below, sequenced in a study of blood T cell repertoires in COVID-19. Generated by immunoSEQ multiplex PCR, the TCRdb table keeps only in-frame clones and is missing some. The sample has roughly 350,000 clones; over 75% are singletons. Sequencing was performed on peripheral blood. Receptors were obtained from a woman in her forties or fifties with active or convalescent COVID-19.

The chain recombines TRBV11-3 with TRBJ1-6; TRBD1 agrees at 10 bases. The V gene end was trimmed by 5 bases and the J gene end by 7 bases; junction bases not matched to a gene: 5. The CDR3 totals 15 residues. Germline values: CDR1 SGHNT, CDR2 YENEEA. This chain's CDR3 is CASSPGTGENSPLHF. In DNA form, the CDR3 reads TGTGCCAGCAGCCCGGGGACAGGGGAGAATTCACCCCTCCACTTT.

In its sample, this clone was seen once. The CDR3 nucleotides read TGTGCCAGCAGCTTAGGGACAGGGGGTAACACTGAAGCTTTCTTT. Translated: CASSLGTGGNTEAFF. This rearrangement joins TRBV7-3 to TRBJ1-1; 11 bases agree with TRBD1. Per the germline V gene, CDR1 is SGHTA and CDR2 is FQGTGA. V was clipped by 2 bases and J by 2 bases; unmatched bases: 1. This CDR3 has 15 residues.

This clone was recorded only once. The chain uses TRBV5-1 and TRBJ2-1, with D unresolved. Germline V gene sequence: CDR1 SGHRS, CDR2 YFSETQ. The germline V and J ends were trimmed by 3 bases and 5 bases, with 9 bases remaining between them. The CDR3 has 13 residues. In DNA form, the CDR3 reads TGCGCCAGCAGCTGGGCTCCCGACAATGAGCAGTTCTTC. This sequence encodes CASSWAPDNEQFF.

V usage is TRBV7-6 and J usage is TRBJ2-7; 11 bases are shared with TRBD2. The V segment lost 2 bases and the J segment 1 base; nucleotides outside the gene matches: 7. Germline V gene data show CDR1 as SGHVS and CDR2 as FNYEAQ. The CDR3 has 17 amino acids. CDR3 sequence (DNA): TGTGCCAGCAGCTTAACTCTGGGACTAGCGGATTCCTACGAGCAGTACTTC. Translation: CASSLTLGLADSYEQYF.

The CDR3 coding sequence is TGTGCCAGCAGTTACGAGCCGGACACTGAAGCTTTCTTT. Protein sequence: CASSYEPDTEAFF. The chain carries TRBV6-5 and TRBJ1-1, with D hard to call. V lost 2 bases and J 3 bases, leaving 7 bases between the germline ends. The CDR3 extends over 13 amino acids. Germline values: CDR1 MNHEY, CDR2 SVGAGI.

V usage is TRBV11-2 and J usage is TRBJ1-2; 9 positions agree with TRBD1. CDR3 length: 14 amino acids. Germline V lookup: CDR1 SGHAT, CDR2 FQNNGV. The trim removed 6 bases at V and 8 bases at J, leaving 10 bases unmatched. CDR3 DNA: TGTGCCAGCAGGGCCGGGACAGGGCGAAGCGGCTACACCTTC. Translated, it gives CASRAGTGRSGYTF.

The chain joins TRBV7-8 to TRBJ1-3; a weak D match, TRBD1 (5 bases). The ends were cut back, 5 bases at V and 0 bases at J, with 20 bases in the middle. Germline CDR1 is SGHVS and CDR2 is FQNEAQ. The length of the CDR3 is 18 residues. DNA for the CDR3: TGTGCCAGCAGCCCCAATGCAGGGTATTTATCCTCTGGAAACACCATATATTTT. Its protein is CASSPNAGYLSSGNTIYF.

This clone was seen a single time. For the CDR3, the DNA is TGTGCCAGCAGCTTAGGAGCAGGGGGCGGGCAAGAGACCCAGTACTTC. Protein product: CASSLGAGGGQETQYF. V usage is TRBV7-2 and J usage is TRBJ2-5; 8 nucleotides line up with TRBD1. The junction had 6 bases not matched to a gene; V was cut back by 1 base and J by 2 bases. CDR1 SGHTA and CDR2 FQGNSA come from the germline V gene. The CDR3 consists of 16 residues. The variable domain in full, with the rest retrieved from reference TRBV7-2 and TRBJ2-5, is GAGVSQSPSNKVTEKGKDVELRCDPISGHTALYWYRQSLGQGLEFLIYFQGNSAPDKSGLPSDRFSAERTGGSVSTLTIQRTQQEDSAVYLCASSLGAGGGQETQYFGPGTRLLVL.

A single count supports this clone. The rearrangement links TRBV28 to TRBJ2-7, with 9 positions matching TRBD2. V lost 7 bases, J lost 4 bases, and 8 bases stayed unmatched. The CDR3 has 14 residues. Germline loops: CDR1 MDHEN, CDR2 SYDVKM. The CDR3 DNA follows: TGTGCCAGCACTCCGGGACTAGCAGCTTACGAGCAGTACTTC. This sequence encodes CASTPGLAAYEQYF.

The chain couples TRBV18 to TRBJ1-1, with D possibly being TRBD1 (5 bases). Trimming took off 4 bases at V and 5 bases at J, with 17 bases between the two ends. Germline assignment: CDR1 KGHSH and CDR2 LQKENI. This CDR3 is built from 15 residues. The DNA for the CDR3 is TGTGCCAGCTCACACAGGAGTGGGGATCGGACTGAAGCTTTCTTT. Its protein product is CASSHRSGDRTEAFF.

This clone was detected only once. V is TRBV5-1 and J is TRBJ2-5; D may be TRBD2 (5 bases). The CDR3 is 13 residues long. From germline, CDR1 is SGHRS and CDR2 YFSETQ. Trimming took 10 bases from V and 1 from J, leaving 14 bases between them. CDR3 sequence: CALSEGVQETQYF. For the CDR3, the DNA is TGCGCCCTCAGTGAGGGAGTCCAAGAGACCCAGTACTTC.

The chain is built from TRBV30 and TRBJ2-1, with TRBD2 matching over 8 bases. Trimming at V came to 1 base and at J to 10 bases, leaving 9 bases not matched to a gene. The CDR3 loop spans 14 amino acids. Per germline, CDR1 GTSNPN and CDR2 SVGIG (reference sequence). The CDR3 loop is CAWSGRLAIDEQFF. CDR3 in DNA: TGTGCCTGGAGTGGGAGACTAGCGATAGACGAGCAGTTCTTC.

The chain carries TRBV7-9 and TRBJ2-7; no clear D. This CDR3 is built from 14 residues. The V end was cut by 5 bases, the J end by 0 bases, with 11 bases between. Germline V gene data show CDR1 as SEHNR and CDR2 as FQNEAQ (reference sequence). In nucleotides, the CDR3 is TGTGCCAGCAGCACCAGCGAGAGCTCCTACGAGCAGTACTTC. It translates to CASSTSESSYEQYF. Filled out from reference TRBV7-9 and TRBJ2-7, the complete variable domain reads DTGVSQNPRHKITKRGQNVTFRCDPISEHNRLYWYRQTLGQGPEFLTYFQNEAQLEKSRLLSDRFSAERPKGSFSTLEIQRTEQGDSAMYLCASSTSESSYEQYFGPGTRLTVT.

This clone appeared a single time. The rearrangement joins TRBV7-2 to TRBJ2-1, with 9 bases matching TRBD1. Germline trimming cut 5 bases from V and 7 bases from J; bases unmatched to any gene: 6. CDR1 SGHTA and CDR2 FQGNSA come from the germline V gene. This CDR3 has 14 residues. The CDR3 here is CASSTTGGWNEQFF. The CDR3 coding sequence is TGTGCCAGCAGCACGACAGGGGGATGGAATGAGCAGTTCTTC.

V and J are TRBV14 and TRBJ2-5; possibly TRBD1 for D (5 bases). V was shortened by 4 bases and J by 4 bases, with 19 bases between the two germline ends. The CDR3 is made up of 16 amino acids. Germline loops: CDR1 SGHDN, CDR2 FVKESK. The DNA of the CDR3 is TGTGCCAGCAGCCCTACAGGCCCGGAAAATATAGAGACCCAGTACTTC. Amino acid sequence: CASSPTGPENIETQYF.

The chain is built from TRBV19 and TRBJ2-7; D remains ambiguous. Germline CDR1 and CDR2: LNHDA and SQIVND (reference sequence). V lost 3 bases, J lost 6 bases, and 15 bases lay in between. CDR3 size: 14 residues. The CDR3 region has the DNA TGTGCCAGTAGTATCATGCACGCGCGTGGCGAGCAGTACTTC. Protein product: CASSIMHARGEQYF.

This clone was recorded only once. The rearrangement uses TRBV28 and TRBJ2-7, with 10 bases fitting TRBD2. This CDR3 comprises 12 residues. Germline CDR1 MDHEN, CDR2 SYDVKM. V lost 4 bases, J lost 12 bases, and 6 bases stayed unmatched. The DNA of the CDR3 is TGTGCCAGCAGTTCCTCCGGGACTAGCGTGTACTTC. This gives the protein CASSSSGTSVYF.

The CDR3 nucleotides are TGTGCCTGGACCCCCGGGACAGGGGAGAGGGTAACTGAAGCTTTCTTT. It is translated as CAWTPGTGERVTEAFF. V gene TRBV30 combines with J gene TRBJ1-1; TRBD1 aligns across 10 bases. The CDR3 has 16 residues. Per germline, CDR1 GTSNPN and CDR2 SVGIG (reference sequence). V lost 4 bases, J lost 5 bases, and 13 bases stayed unmatched.

The chain couples TRBV9 to TRBJ2-2; D gene unclear. V was shortened by 5 bases and J by 1 base, with 9 bases between the two germline ends. This CDR3 comprises 14 residues. Germline V gene sequence: CDR1 SGDLS, CDR2 YYNGEE. CDR3 residues: CASSPIGNTGELFF. Written as DNA, the CDR3 is TGTGCCAGCAGTCCTATCGGGAACACCGGGGAGCTGTTTTTT.

This chain links TRBV28 with TRBJ1-6; 7 nucleotides align to TRBD1. The CDR3 has 14 amino acids. Germline V gene lookup returns CDR1 MDHEN and CDR2 SYDVKM. After removal of 5 bases from V and 6 bases from J, the junction contained 4 bases not matched to a gene. CDR3 residues: CASSPGTANSPLHF. Here the CDR3 DNA reads TGTGCCAGCAGTCCGGGGACAGCTAATTCACCCCTCCACTTT. Based on the CDR3 plus reference TRBV28 and TRBJ1-6, the full variable domain is DVKVTQSSRYLVKRTGEKVFLECVQDMDHENMFWYRQDPGLGLRLIYFSYDVKMKEKGDIPEGYSVSREKKERFSLILESASTNQTSMYLCASSPGTANSPLHFGNGTRLTVT.

A few counts support this clone. This chain joins TRBV5-1 and TRBJ1-1, with TRBD1 as a possible D gene (5 bases). V lost 0 bases, J lost 0 bases, and 9 bases lay in between. Germline V gene lookup returns CDR1 SGHRS and CDR2 YFSETQ. This CDR3 is built from 15 residues. The CDR3 DNA sequence: TGCGCCAGCAGCTTGGGGCAGGGAATGAACACTGAAGCTTTCTTT. It codes for CASSLGQGMNTEAFF.

This chain connects TRBV9 to TRBJ2-7; 10 bases agree with TRBD1. Germline trimming cut 0 bases from V and 9 bases from J; bases unmatched to any gene: 9. The CDR3 sequence is 15 residues long. In germline, CDR1 is SGDLS, CDR2 YYNGEE. The CDR3 protein is CASSVEGTGVLRQYF. DNA for the CDR3: TGTGCCAGCAGCGTAGAGGGGACAGGGGTCCTTCGGCAGTACTTC. Full variable domain (outside the CDR3, taken from reference TRBV9 and TRBJ2-7): DSGVTQTPKHLITATGQRVTLRCSPRSGDLSVYWYQQSLDQGLQFLIQYYNGEERAKGNILERFSAQQFPDLHSELNLSSLELGDSALYFCASSVEGTGVLRQYFGPGTRLTVT.

The chain uses TRBV9 and TRBJ1-4; a possible D gene is TRBD1 (6 bases). Looked up from germline, CDR1 is SGDLS and CDR2 is YYNGEE. The CDR3 is 18 amino acids. Trimming shortened V by 3 bases and J by 8 bases, and 26 bases separated the two germline ends. CDR3 sequence: CASSAAGTYFELGEKLFF. In DNA form, the CDR3 reads TGTGCCAGCAGCGCCGCAGGGACATATTTTGAGTTGGGGGAAAAACTGTTTTTT.

The chain uses TRBV6-5 and TRBJ2-7; 10 bases are a match to TRBD1. Trimming cost V 2 bases and J 5 bases; bases outside gene matches: 6. The CDR3 loop spans 15 amino acids. Germline CDR1 MNHEY, CDR2 SVGAGI. The chain's CDR3 is CASSYGLTGGDEQYF. CDR3 sequence (DNA): TGTGCCAGCAGTTACGGCCTGACAGGGGGCGACGAGCAGTACTTC.

The chain recombines TRBV7-2 with TRBJ1-3; the match to TRBD1 covers 8 bases. The ends lost 2 bases at V and 4 bases at J; junction bases unmatched: 16. The germline V gene has CDR1 SGHTA and CDR2 FQGNSA. CDR3 size: 19 residues. The CDR3 region is CASSLIPTGAPVRGNTIYF. CDR3 nucleotides: TGTGCCAGCAGCTTAATCCCGACAGGGGCCCCGGTGCGAGGAAACACCATATATTTT.

V and J are TRBV30 and TRBJ2-7, with a possible D match to TRBD1 (5 bases). Germline V CDR1 and CDR2: GTSNPN, SVGIG (reference sequence). The V end was cut by 1 base, the J end by 0 bases, with 7 bases between. This CDR3 is built from 13 residues. In DNA form, the CDR3 reads TGTGCCTGGAGTGAGGGGAACTCCTACGAGCAGTACTTC. Its translation: CAWSEGNSYEQYF.

This chain connects TRBV5-1 to TRBJ1-2; D not resolved. Trimming shortened V by 4 bases and J by 8 bases, and 18 bases separated the two germline ends. The germline CDR1 and CDR2 sequences are SGHRS and YFSETQ. CDR3 length equals 14 residues. This chain's CDR3 is CASSPPEAGGGYTF. The CDR3, as DNA: TGCGCCAGCAGCCCGCCGGAGGCAGGCGGGGGCTACACCTTC.

The chain has TRBV5-4 and TRBJ1-1, with 7 nucleotides matching TRBD1. This CDR3 has 14 amino acids. Germline assignment: CDR1 SGHNT and CDR2 YYREEE (reference sequence). The ends lost 1 base at V and 8 bases at J; junction bases unmatched: 8. The CDR3 protein is CASSLRGQSHEAFF. The DNA for the CDR3 is TGTGCCAGCAGCTTGAGGGGGCAGTCGCACGAAGCTTTCTTT.

The table lists this clone with a count of one. The rearrangement joins TRBV10-2 to TRBJ1-1, with 7 bases matching TRBD1. CDR1 and CDR2 from the germline V gene are WSHSY and SAAADI. Trimming removed 6 bases from V and 1 base from J; junction bases left unmatched: 2. The CDR3 loop spans 13 amino acids. CDR3 sequence reads: CASSGQENTEAFF. CDR3 nucleotide sequence: TGCGCCAGCAGCGGACAGGAGAACACTGAAGCTTTCTTT.

This sequence joins TRBV18 and TRBJ1-5; 7 nucleotides agree with TRBD1. CDR3 size: 15 residues. V shed 1 base and J 2 bases; nucleotides not matched to a gene: 2. Germline assignment: CDR1 KGHSH and CDR2 LQKENI. The CDR3 DNA reads as TGTGCCAGCTCACCACAGGGGGCACGCAATCAGCCCCAGCATTTT. Its protein product is CASSPQGARNQPQHF.